What follows are 31 T cell receptor beta chains derived from one specimen sequenced in a study of T cell repertoires in cytomegalovirus infection. These receptors' antigens are unknown. Each CDR3 protein is one row after TCRdb ran MiXCR on the reads. The data hold some 800,000 distinct CDR3 sequences, with roughly 28% observed a single time. The sequencing here drew on cultured CD8+ T cells from PBMCs, taken from culture after CMV antigen stimulation. These receptors all come from a human donor in good health (CMV status not recorded). Some clones in this sample may be carry-over from other donors' samples.

This chain links TRBV12-3 or TRBV12-4 with TRBJ2-1; 9 nucleotides agree with TRBD1. The junction had 9 bases not matched to a gene; V was cut back by 5 bases and J by 4 bases. This CDR3 spans 16 amino acids. CDR3 nucleotide sequence: TGTGCCAGCAGTCCCCTTACAGGGGGCAGGTACAATGAGCAGTTCTTC. Translated: CASSPLTGGRYNEQFF.

The chain joins TRBV11-1 to TRBJ1-1, with D perhaps TRBD1 (5 bases). V lost 7 bases to trimming and J lost 4 bases, with 19 bases between them. This CDR3 has 15 residues. Germline CDR1 is SGHAT and CDR2 is FQDESV (reference sequence). The CDR3 DNA sequence: TGTGCCAGCACCGCGAGTGTACTCGGGGCCACTGAAGCTTTCTTT. Translating it yields CASTASVLGATEAFF.

V is TRBV12-3 or TRBV12-4 and J is TRBJ2-2; possibly TRBD1 or TRBD2 for D (5 bases each). The CDR3 has 13 amino acids. V was pared by 1 base and J by 7 bases, with 7 bases between. CDR3 bases: TGTGCCAGCAGTTTAGTGGGGGTCGGGGAGCTGTTTTTT. It is translated as CASSLVGVGELFF.

This chain connects TRBV19 to TRBJ1-1, with no clear D. Germline V gene lookup returns CDR1 LNHDA and CDR2 SQIVND (reference sequence). V lost 8 bases and J 4 bases, leaving 14 bases between the germline ends. The CDR3 has 13 amino acids. The CDR3 coding sequence is TGTGCCAGTTCCGTAGGCCGGGTCACTGAAGCTTTCTTT. It yields the protein CASSVGRVTEAFF.

This clonotype was counted a few times. This chain joins TRBV28 and TRBJ2-7, with 9 bases lining up with TRBD1. The CDR3 consists of 15 residues. V gave up 4 bases and J gave up 2 bases; unmatched junction bases: 6. CDR1 is MDHEN and CDR2 is SYDVKM in the germline V gene. The chain's CDR3 is CASSSRQGVTYEQYV. Written as DNA, the CDR3 is TGTGCCAGCAGTTCGAGACAGGGGGTTACCTACGAGCAGTACGTC.

This clonotype was observed at least ten times. This chain connects TRBV12-3 or TRBV12-4 to TRBJ1-1, with D perhaps matching TRBD1 (6 bases). V lost 6 bases and J lost 5, with 16 bases in between. The CDR3 loop spans 14 amino acids. This CDR3 reads CASSREAGVTEAFF. The CDR3 region has the DNA TGTGCCAGCAGCCGCGAGGCAGGGGTTACTGAAGCTTTCTTT.

Only a few counts were recorded for this clonotype. V is TRBV27 and J is TRBJ1-4; possibly TRBD1 for D (5 bases). The V end lost 6 bases, the J end lost 11 bases, and 16 bases lay between the germline ends. CDR1 and CDR2 from the germline V gene are MNHEY and SMNVEV (reference sequence). The CDR3 loop spans 13 amino acids. This CDR3 is CASSVGAGKKLFF. The DNA of the CDR3 is TGTGCCAGCAGCGTTGGGGCGGGGAAGAAACTGTTTTTT.

This clonotype occurred many times. V is TRBV12-3 or TRBV12-4 and J is TRBJ1-1; the D is unclear. The CDR3 runs 13 residues. V lost 7 bases, J lost 1 base, and 10 bases lay in between. The CDR3 reads CASTLGWNTEAFF. CDR3 bases: TGTGCCAGCACTTTGGGCTGGAACACTGAAGCTTTCTTT.

The chain is built from TRBV11-2 and TRBJ2-5; D might be TRBD1 or TRBD2, each matching 7 bases. Germline V lookup: CDR1 SGHAT, CDR2 FQNNGV. V shed 7 bases and J shed 5 bases, with 20 bases lying between them. The CDR3 spans 15 residues. CDR3 residues: CASTPVGGGLETQYF. CDR3 in DNA: TGTGCCAGCACCCCGGTGGGAGGGGGCTTGGAGACCCAGTACTTC. The whole variable domain, filled in from reference TRBV11-2 and TRBJ2-5, reads EAGVAQSPRYKIIEKRQSVAFWCNPISGHATLYWYQQILGQGPKLLIQFQNNGVVDDSQLPKDRFSAERLKGVDSTLKIQPAKLEDSAVYLCASTPVGGGLETQYFGPGTRLLVL.

Worth noting for this clonotype: A much larger clone sits a single nucleotide away, making a read error possible. The V gene is TRBV12-3 or TRBV12-4, the J gene TRBJ2-5, with a tentative D call TRBD1 (6 bases). There are 13 residues in the CDR3. V dropped 10 bases and J dropped 1 base, with 13 bases sitting between them. CDR3 in amino acids: CANNRQAQETQYF. CDR3 in DNA: TGTGCCAACAACCGACAGGCCCAAGAGACCCAGTACTTC.

This clonotype occurred many times. The chain's CDR3 is CASSPGLYGGHEQFF. CDR3 DNA sequence: TGTGCCAGCAGCCCCGGGCTATATGGGGGCCATGAGCAGTTCTTC. This rearrangement joins TRBV7-2 to TRBJ2-1; D perhaps matches TRBD1 (6 bases). Trimming took 5 bases from V and 8 from J, leaving 19 bases between them. Germline CDR1 is SGHTA and CDR2 is FQGNSA. The CDR3 runs to 15 residues.

The CDR3 DNA reads TGTGCCAGCAGCTTCTCTGAAAACTTTCTCTCTGGGGCCAACGTCCTGACTTTC. Amino acids: CASSFSENFLSGANVLTF. The chain recombines TRBV5-4 with TRBJ2-6; no clear D. V was cut by 2 bases and J by 0 bases, with 15 bases left in between. This CDR3 contains 18 residues. Germline CDR1 and CDR2: SGHNT and YYREEE (reference sequence).

The V gene is TRBV4-1, the J gene TRBJ2-3; no definite D call. Trimming took off 5 bases at V and 4 bases at J, with 7 bases between the two ends. The CDR3 sequence is 12 residues long. CDR1 is MGHRA, CDR2 YSYEKL, per germline. The CDR3 bases are TGCGCCAGCAGCGAATTATCAGATACGCAGTATTTT. Its translation is CASSELSDTQYF.

V and J are TRBV27 and TRBJ2-3; either TRBD1 or TRBD2 may fit D (5 bases each). The CDR3 is 16 amino acids. Germline loops: CDR1 MNHEY, CDR2 SMNVEV (reference sequence). The V end lost 6 bases, the J end lost 0 bases, and 16 bases lay between the germline ends. The CDR3 sequence: CASRRGRLLSTDTQYF. Here the CDR3 DNA reads TGTGCCAGCAGGAGGGGACGGTTACTTAGCACAGATACGCAGTATTTT.

The chain has TRBV6-2 or TRBV6-3 and TRBJ2-2; 7 nucleotides align to TRBD1. This CDR3 comprises 16 residues. V shed 6 bases, J shed 6 bases, and the junction held 13 bases outside the gene matches. In germline, CDR1 is MNHEY, CDR2 SVGEGT. The CDR3 is CASRLAGGRVAGELFF. In nucleotides, the CDR3 is TGTGCCAGCAGACTTGCAGGGGGAAGGGTCGCCGGGGAGCTGTTTTTT.

There are a few counts of this clonotype. V is TRBV7-9 and J is TRBJ1-4; D might be TRBD1 (6 bases). Looked up from germline, CDR1 is SEHNR and CDR2 is FQNEAQ (reference sequence). The CDR3 loop spans 14 amino acids. V lost 5 bases, J lost 12 bases, and 19 bases lay in between. The chain's CDR3 is CASSVYRAPEELFF. The CDR3 nucleotides read TGTGCCAGCAGCGTCTACAGGGCGCCCGAAGAACTGTTTTTT.

The V and J genes are TRBV9 and TRBJ1-2; D uncertain. Germline CDR1 reads SGDLS; CDR2 reads YYNGEE. The CDR3 extends over 15 amino acids. Between the trimmed V and J ends, which lost 6 bases and 7 bases, there was a span of 22 bases. CDR3: CASTPSSGAVLGYTF. The CDR3 DNA is TGTGCCAGCACCCCCTCGTCCGGCGCCGTACTTGGCTACACCTTC.

This chain joins TRBV28 and TRBJ1-2, with 9 bases matching TRBD1. CDR3 length: 15 residues. V gave up 5 bases and J gave up 5 bases; unmatched junction bases: 9. Germline V lookup: CDR1 MDHEN, CDR2 SYDVKM. The CDR3 coding sequence is TGTGCCAGCAGTATTCCTTTGACAGGGGGGTATGGCTACACCTTC. Translated: CASSIPLTGGYGYTF.

This clonotype appeared a few times. The J gene is TRBJ2-7, the V gene TRBV7-9; D uncertain. V was pared by 0 bases and J by 7 bases, with 10 bases between. This CDR3 has 13 residues. From germline, CDR1 is SEHNR and CDR2 FQNEAQ (reference sequence). The CDR3 loop is CASSLAWAREQYF. DNA of the CDR3: TGTGCCAGCAGCTTAGCTTGGGCTCGGGAGCAGTACTTC.

Only one count was recorded for this clonotype. The rearrangement uses TRBV19 and TRBJ2-3; 10 positions agree with TRBD2. The junction had 12 bases not matched to a gene; V was cut back by 3 bases and J by 3 bases. In germline, CDR1 is LNHDA, CDR2 SQIVND (reference sequence). This CDR3 is 18 amino acids long. This CDR3 is CASSIITRLAGETDTQYF. For the CDR3, the DNA is TGTGCCAGTAGTATCATAACGAGGCTAGCGGGGGAGACAGATACGCAGTATTTT.

The rearrangement uses TRBV24-1 and TRBJ2-2; 13 nucleotides agree with TRBD2. Germline V gives CDR1 KGHDR, CDR2 SFDVKD. Trimming cost V 4 bases and J 7 bases; bases outside gene matches: 14. This CDR3 comprises 19 residues. The CDR3, as DNA: TGTGCCACCAGTGACCGGTGGACTAGCGGGGGCCGAAGGAACGGGGAGCTGTTTTTT. Its translation is CATSDRWTSGGRRNGELFF.

This clonotype was counted between two and nine times. V usage is TRBV7-6 and J usage is TRBJ1-1, with D possibly TRBD1 on 5 matching bases. The CDR3 covers 14 residues. CDR1 and CDR2 from the germline V gene are SGHVS and FNYEAQ. V shed 5 bases and J shed 5 bases, with 15 bases lying between them. CDR3 DNA sequence: TGTGCCAGCAGCGCCGGGACCTTAGGGACTGAAGCTTTCTTT. This codes for CASSAGTLGTEAFF.

V and J are TRBV27 and TRBJ2-7, with D possibly TRBD2 on 5 matching bases. CDR1 is MNHEY and CDR2 is SMNVEV in the germline V gene (reference sequence). Trimming left V 8 bases short and J 3 bases short, with 14 bases between. The CDR3 length is 13 residues. The CDR3 nucleotides are TGTGCCAGCCGGTCCCGGGAAAGCTACGAGCAGTACTTC. This encodes CASRSRESYEQYF.

The J gene is TRBJ2-7, the V gene TRBV6-1; 7 nucleotides line up with TRBD1. Germline V gene lookup returns CDR1 MNHNS and CDR2 SASEGT. V dropped 3 bases and J dropped 5; count of bases not matched to a gene: 7. This CDR3 has 14 amino acids. The CDR3 nucleotides are TGTGCCAGCAGTGAGCAAACAGGGGAGAACGAGCAGTACGTC. Amino acids: CASSEQTGENEQYV.

The chain is built from TRBV4-3 and TRBJ2-3, with unresolved D. V lost 3 bases and J 4 bases, leaving 14 bases between the germline ends. Germline V lookup: CDR1 LGHNA, CDR2 YSLEER. The length of the CDR3 is 15 residues. Here the CDR3 reads CASSHDRDLSDTQYF. CDR3 DNA: TGCGCCAGCAGCCACGACCGAGACTTATCAGATACGCAGTATTTT.

The DNA for the CDR3 is TGTGCCAGCAGAAGAATCTACAGGAAAGACACTGAAGCTTTCTTT. Protein: CASRRIYRKDTEAFF. This chain connects TRBV28 to TRBJ1-1; D perhaps matches TRBD1 (5 bases). The CDR3 has 15 amino acids. The V gene's germline CDR1 is MDHEN and CDR2 SYDVKM. Trimming shortened V by 6 bases and J by 3 bases, and 17 bases separated the two germline ends.

This clonotype was seen a few times. The chain carries TRBV11-2 and TRBJ2-5; 9 nucleotides align to TRBD1. CDR1 and CDR2 from the germline V gene are SGHAT and FQNNGV. J gave up 1 base and V 1 base, and 4 bases lay outside the gene matches. The CDR3 totals 16 residues. CDR3 region: CASSLVGQGRQETQYF. The CDR3 DNA reads as TGTGCCAGCAGCTTAGTCGGACAGGGGCGCCAAGAGACCCAGTACTTC.

The rearrangement uses TRBV12-5 and TRBJ2-1; TRBD1 aligns across 7 bases. V lost 1 base, J lost 0 bases, and 3 bases stayed unmatched. Germline V gene lookup returns CDR1 LGHNT and CDR2 FRNRAP. This CDR3 has 16 amino acids. CDR3 region: CASGLDRGYSYNEQFF. CDR3 nucleotides: TGTGCTAGTGGTTTGGACAGGGGCTACTCCTACAATGAGCAGTTCTTC.

This clonotype turned up a few times. The J gene is TRBJ2-1, the V gene TRBV10-3; 9 nucleotides align to TRBD2. Germline CDR1 reads ENHRY; CDR2 reads SYGVKD. V shed 4 bases and J 8 bases; nucleotides not matched to a gene: 21. The CDR3 contains 19 residues. The CDR3 DNA reads TGTGCCATCAGTGGGGGGGACGGGAGGCCTAGCGGGGCCTGGGATGAGCAGTTCTTC. This codes for CAISGGDGRPSGAWDEQFF.

In this sample, this clonotype turned up many times. The gene calls are TRBV7-3 and TRBJ2-5; 8 bases map to TRBD1. This CDR3 is built from 15 residues. V gave up 2 bases and J gave up 4 bases; unmatched junction bases: 6. Germline V gene data show CDR1 as SGHTA and CDR2 as FQGTGA. The CDR3 protein is CASSLRTGNTETQYF. The CDR3 DNA reads TGTGCCAGCAGCTTACGGACAGGGAATACAGAGACCCAGTACTTC.

A word on this clonotype: One junction end does not reproduce the germline sequence, and a read error may be involved. CDR3 sequence: CASRQALGRINNEQFF. The CDR3 DNA sequence: TGCGCCAGCAGACAAGCCCTGGGACGGATAAACAATGAGCAGTTCTTC. This chain connects TRBV4-3 to TRBJ2-1, with D perhaps matching TRBD1 or TRBD2 (5 bases each). CDR1 LGHNA and CDR2 YSLEER come from the germline V gene. The CDR3 consists of 16 residues.